This TCR beta chain was captured in a study of control samples from healthy donors and cancer patients. Some clones are missing from TCRdb's copy, which holds only in-frame ones; the method was immunoSEQ multiplex PCR. The sample has approximately 150,000 clones, roughly nine tenths seen once. The V and J ends lost 4 bases and 2 bases respectively, with 12 bases between them. CDR3 length equals 14 residues. Germline assignment: CDR1 SNHLY and CDR2 FYNNEI. This clone appeared once. The specimen was blood. The clonotype originates from a man between 25 and 39 years old in good health. The V call is TRBV2, the J call TRBJ2-7; tentative D call: TRBD1 (6 bases). The CDR3 bases are TGTGCCAGCAGTGCCACGGGACAACCCTACGAGCAGTACTTC. Protein: CASSATGQPYEQYF.